This TCR beta chain stems from a study of T cells after yellow fever vaccination (dated by TCRdb to about 2019). With regard to the full study: The SMART-Seq v4 Ultra Low Input RNA kit was used to prepare libraries from fractions with low cell numbers. Bulk TCR alpha and beta repertoires were sequenced longitudinally to track T-cell clones before and after primary and booster YFV17D yellow fever vaccination. Two healthy male donors, one aged 18 to 29 and one aged 30 to 40 years, were included in the cohort. Blood samples were taken at several timepoints before and after primary and secondary immunization, and bulk PBMC replicates and cell subsets were isolated.

There are 17 amino acids in the CDR3, from cysteine to phenylalanine inclusive. The DNA shown is the 51-base CDR3, in frame from base 1. CDR1 is given as DFQATT and CDR2 as SNEGSKA, both from the germline V gene (reference sequence). Deletion took 2 bases off V and 6 bases off J, with a span of 24 bases between the germline ends. The table lists this clonotype with a few counts. Its specific antigen is unknown. No qualities accompany the bases; no much larger clone lies one base away. TCR cDNA was synthesized by 5'RACE template switching, which introduced a universal primer site and unique molecular identifiers. Priming for cDNA synthesis came from both the TCR alpha and TCR beta constant segments. Library amplification involved two PCR steps, and the second step added sample barcodes and sequencing adapters. Sequencing of libraries was done on Illumina HiSeq 2500 (2x100 bp) or NovaSeq (2x150 bp). The authors' analysis ran thus. MIGEC handled demultiplexing of reads and collapsing into UMI consensus sequences, while MiXCR performed V(D)J alignment. Vaccine-responding clonotypes were identified with edgeR using replicate PBMC samples, with FDR below 0.01 and a log2 fold change above 5 up to day 15 being required. Bulk clonotypes were assigned CD4 or CD8 identity according to which sequenced CD4 or CD8 repertoire held them at higher abundance. The raw public reads went through TCRdb reprocessing: fastp at Q25, MiXCR clone calling, in-frame beta chains kept. One record per CDR3 amino acid sequence lists the most common genes and DNA. The V and J calls were determined by TCRdb, not by the authors. In all, the sample holds roughly 500,000 distinct CDR3 sequences, and around 21% of those were seen once. Jointly, the top ten make up roughly 13% of the sample.

Broader findings and caveats from the paper: The secondary T-cell response was found to be weaker but faster than the primary response, with a peak reached on day 5 rather than on day 15. Most clones expanded after primary vaccination were re-detected after the booster (96% of CD4 and 80% to 90% of CD8), suggesting broad memory maintenance. Because abundant contaminating clonotypes from the bulk population could be contained in FACS-sorted repertoires, computational filtering was required. A small share of clonotypes occurred in both CD4 and CD8 compartments, likely arising from convergent recombination. Because only a couple of donors were included in the study, the extent to which the findings can be generalized is limited.

According to the study, the label for this sample's treatment or condition signals: live attenuated yellow fever vaccine strain. Two biological replicates of bulk PBMCs were collected at each blood-draw timepoint. A standard Ficoll-Paque protocol was used to isolate PBMCs from peripheral blood. TriZol was used to extract RNA from bulk PBMCs, CD4 and CD8 fractions, and dextramer-positive and dextramer-negative fractions. The V and J genes are TRBV20-1 and TRBJ2-3; the D gene is possibly TRBD1 or TRBD2, each agreeing over 7 bases. Sequenced here: PBMCs, sampled 15 days after the yellow fever booster vaccination. The sequence came from a man younger than 45 who received the YFV17D yellow fever vaccine. The CDR3 sequence is CSARKGAGASGRDTQYF. The nucleotides read TGCAGTGCTAGAAAGGGGGCTGGAGCTAGCGGCAGGGATACGCAGTATTTT.